The 24 T cell receptor beta chains presented below share a single source sample, sequenced in a study of monozygotic twins with cystic fibrosis. TCRdb's copy holds only in-frame clones and misses some; the assay was immunoSEQ multiplex PCR. The table has about 14,000 clones, roughly 84% seen once. The specimen sequenced was blood. These receptors came from a boy aged 5-17 years with cystic fibrosis.

The chain has TRBV7-8 and TRBJ2-5; tentative D call: TRBD1 (5 bases). Trimming shortened V by 0 bases and J by 8 bases, and 7 bases separated the two germline ends. CDR3 length equals 12 residues. Germline CDR1 SGHVS, CDR2 FQNEAQ. In nucleotides, the CDR3 is TGTGCCAGCAGCTTAGCGGGGCAAACCCAGTACTTC. Protein sequence: CASSLAGQTQYF.

This chain joins TRBV4-2 and TRBJ1-5; 7 bases fit TRBD1. CDR1 LGHNA and CDR2 YNFKEQ come from the germline V gene. V was pared by 1 base and J by 4 bases, with 7 bases of the junction left unmatched. CDR3 length: 16 residues. The CDR3 loop is CASSQAEGDRNQPQHF. The CDR3 DNA follows: TGTGCCAGCAGCCAAGCCGAAGGGGACAGAAATCAGCCCCAGCATTTT.

The V gene is TRBV27, the J gene TRBJ1-5; TRBD1 matches at 12 bases. Per the germline V gene, CDR1 is MNHEY and CDR2 is SMNVEV (reference sequence). The CDR3 is 17 residues long. V trimming: 5 bases; J trimming: 6 bases; junction bases outside the gene matches: 11. The chain's CDR3 is CASSPIGTGGTSQPQHF. The CDR3 coding sequence is TGTGCCAGCAGTCCGATAGGGACAGGGGGCACTAGTCAGCCCCAGCATTTT.

The table lists this clone with a count of one. This sequence joins TRBV10-3 and TRBJ2-3; 10 nucleotides line up with TRBD2. The germline CDR1 and CDR2 sequences are ENHRY and SYGVKD. The CDR3 consists of 16 residues. With V trimmed by 8 bases and J by 2 bases, 10 bases remained unmatched. CDR3 nucleotides: TGTGCCATCGCAGGACTAGCGGCAGGTATCACAGATACGCAGTATTTT. It codes for CAIAGLAAGITDTQYF.

The chain employs TRBV6-5 and TRBJ1-5; D call uncertain. CDR1 MNHEY and CDR2 SVGAGI come from the germline V gene. V dropped 0 bases and J dropped 11 bases, with 14 bases sitting between them. The CDR3 totals 14 residues. CDR3 bases: TGTGCCAGCAGTTACTCGGTGAAGCACGCGGCCCAGCATTTT. As protein: CASSYSVKHAAQHF.

This clone appeared a single time. The CDR3 here is CSASEYGYTF. The DNA for the CDR3 is TGCAGTGCTAGTGAATACGGCTACACCTTC. This chain connects TRBV20-1 to TRBJ1-2; D is unresolved. Germline V CDR1 and CDR2: DFQATT, SNEGSKA (reference sequence). The CDR3 covers 10 residues. V dropped 3 bases and J dropped 8 bases, with 7 bases sitting between them.

The chain has TRBV7-3 and TRBJ2-2; D is ambiguous. CDR1 is SGHTA, CDR2 FQGTGA, per germline. The V gene lost 6 bases and the J gene lost 0 bases, with 8 bases spanning the gap. The CDR3 extends over 14 amino acids. Here the CDR3 reads CASSRWANTGELFF. CDR3 in DNA: TGTGCCAGCAGTAGGTGGGCGAACACCGGGGAGCTGTTTTTT.

DNA of the CDR3: TGTGCCAGCAGCAGACGAAGGGACAGGTTGGCCGGGGAGCTGTTTTTT. Translation: CASSRRRDRLAGELFF. This chain links TRBV11-2 with TRBJ2-2; TRBD1 agrees at 8 bases. CDR1 and CDR2 (germline): SGHAT, FQNNGV. This CDR3 has 16 residues. V was clipped by 5 bases and J by 6 bases; unmatched bases: 11. The full variable domain, its missing parts supplied by reference TRBV11-2 and TRBJ2-2, is EAGVAQSPRYKIIEKRQSVAFWCNPISGHATLYWYQQILGQGPKLLIQFQNNGVVDDSQLPKDRFSAERLKGVDSTLKIQPAKLEDSAVYLCASSRRRDRLAGELFFGEGSRLTVL.

CDR3 amino acids: CSVEGSSYNEQFF. The CDR3 region has the DNA TGCAGCGTTGAGGGCAGCTCCTACAATGAGCAGTTCTTC. The chain recombines TRBV29-1 with TRBJ2-1, with D uncertain. CDR1 and CDR2 (germline): SQVTM, ANQGSEA. This CDR3 has 13 amino acids. Trimming cost V 3 bases and J 0 bases, with 6 bases left between them.

The chain carries TRBV10-3 and TRBJ1-2, with TRBD1 matching 8 bases. Per the germline V gene, CDR1 is ENHRY and CDR2 is SYGVKD. The V and J ends lost 7 bases and 4 bases, in that order; junction bases with no gene match: 8. The CDR3 spans 14 residues. CDR3 sequence (DNA): TGTGCCATCAAGAACCAGGGGGCTTCCTATGGCTACACCTTC. Translating gives CAIKNQGASYGYTF.

This clone has only a few counts. This sequence joins TRBV19 and TRBJ1-4; the D gene is possibly TRBD1 (5 bases). The CDR3 runs to 12 residues. With 4 bases removed from V and 8 bases from J, the gap between germline ends came to 8 bases. Germline lookup yields CDR1 LNHDA and CDR2 SQIVND (reference sequence). The CDR3 DNA follows: TGTGCCAGTAGTAACCGGGGGGAAAAACTGTTTTTT. Translating it yields CASSNRGEKLFF.

The chain combines TRBV27 with TRBJ2-1, with D possibly being TRBD1 (6 bases). This CDR3 has 17 amino acids. Trimming stripped 6 bases from V and 2 bases from J, with 20 bases between. The germline V gene has CDR1 MNHEY and CDR2 SMNVEV (reference sequence). This CDR3 is CASSREKTGKTYNEQFF. The CDR3 coding sequence is TGTGCCAGCAGCCGCGAGAAAACAGGGAAGACCTACAATGAGCAGTTCTTC.

The chain carries TRBV9 and TRBJ1-1; 8 bases match TRBD1. Trimming removed 5 bases from V and 5 bases from J; junction bases left unmatched: 8. The CDR3 length is 14 residues. Germline-derived CDR1 and CDR2 are SGDLS and YYNGEE. The CDR3 spells CASSMTGVGTEAFF. DNA of the CDR3: TGTGCCAGCAGTATGACAGGGGTCGGAACTGAAGCTTTCTTT.

The count of this clone is one. The gene calls are TRBV9 and TRBJ1-1; 8 nucleotides line up with TRBD1. V shed 2 bases, J shed 6 bases, and the junction held 15 bases outside the gene matches. Germline loops: CDR1 SGDLS, CDR2 YYNGEE. This CDR3 has 17 residues. The CDR3 region has the DNA TGTGCCAGCAGCGTGGGGGCAGGGGGCGCTGGAATAGCTGAAGCTTTCTTT. Translation: CASSVGAGGAGIAEAFF.

As for this clone: One junction end does not reproduce the germline sequence, and a read error may be involved. The gene calls are TRBV25-1 and TRBJ2-5, with TRBD1 identical over 10 bases. This CDR3 has 16 residues. The germline V gene encodes CDR1 MGHDK and CDR2 SYGVNS. The DNA for the CDR3 is TGTGCCAGCAGTCGGACGGGACAGGGGCACCAAGGGACCCAGTACTTC. Its translation: CASSRTGQGHQGTQYF. The complete variable domain, with remaining parts taken from reference TRBV25-1 and TRBJ2-5, reads EADIYQTPRYLVIGTGKKITLECSQTMGHDKMYWYQQDPGMELHLIHYSYGVNSTEKGDLSSESTVSRIRTEHFPLTLESARPSHTSQYLCASSRTGQGHQGTQYFGPGTRLLVL.

The V and J genes are TRBV5-6 and TRBJ1-5; D not resolved. V was shortened by 1 base and J by 3 bases, with 8 bases between the two germline ends. CDR1 SGHDT and CDR2 YYEEEE come from the germline V gene. The CDR3 sequence is 14 residues long. The DNA for the CDR3 is TGTGCCAGCAGCTTGAGCCAGATCAATCAGCCCCAGCATTTT. Protein sequence: CASSLSQINQPQHF. The variable domain in full, with the rest retrieved from reference TRBV5-6 and TRBJ1-5, is DAGVTQSPTHLIKTRGQQVTLRCSPKSGHDTVSWYQQALGQGPQFIFQYYEEEERQRGNFPDRFSGHQFPNYSSELNVNALLLGDSALYLCASSLSQINQPQHFGDGTRLSIL.

The chain recombines TRBV5-4 with TRBJ2-5; a weak D match, TRBD1 (5 bases). There are 13 residues in the CDR3. The V and J ends lost 3 bases and 1 base respectively, with 7 bases between them. Germline V lookup: CDR1 SGHNT, CDR2 YYREEE (reference sequence). CDR3 protein: CASSSRVQETQYF. CDR3 bases: TGTGCCAGCAGCTCCAGGGTCCAAGAGACCCAGTACTTC. Based on the CDR3 plus reference TRBV5-4 and TRBJ2-5, the full variable domain is ETGVTQSPTHLIKTRGQQVTLRCSSQSGHNTVSWYQQALGQGPQFIFQYYREEENGRGNFPPRFSGLQFPNYSSELNVNALELDDSALYLCASSSRVQETQYFGPGTRLLVL.

J is TRBJ2-7 and V is TRBV4-1; 7 bases line up with TRBD2. CDR3 length: 14 amino acids. V was pared by 1 base and J by 8 bases, with 8 bases of the junction left unmatched. Germline loops: CDR1 MGHRA, CDR2 YSYEKL. The CDR3 coding sequence is TGCGCCAGCAGCCAAGCCGAAGTAGCGGGCCAGCAGTACTTC. Translating gives CASSQAEVAGQQYF.

This chain joins TRBV5-6 and TRBJ2-3, with D hard to call. V was trimmed by 4 bases and J by 6 bases, leaving 6 bases between them. The CDR3 sequence is 11 residues long. The germline CDR1 and CDR2 sequences are SGHDT and YYEEEE. The CDR3 region is CASSKYDTQYF. CDR3 coding DNA: TGTGCCAGCAGCAAATACGATACGCAGTATTTT.

This chain links TRBV4-2 with TRBJ2-5; the D call may be TRBD1 or TRBD2 (5 bases each). The assigned J gene may be wrong: the sequence end matches TRBJ2-7 better. The CDR3 totals 13 residues. CDR1 and CDR2 from the germline V gene are LGHNA and YNFKEQ. The CDR3 region has the DNA TGTGCCAGCAGCCAAGAATTGGGACGCGAGCAGTACTTC. Amino acids: CASSQELGREQYF.

The rearrangement uses TRBV2 and TRBJ2-1; 11 bases fit TRBD2. The V gene end was trimmed by 5 bases and the J gene end by 1 base; junction bases not matched to a gene: 7. Germline V gene sequence: CDR1 SNHLY, CDR2 FYNNEI. The CDR3 has 17 residues. The CDR3 loop is CASSLAGGPRSYNEQFF. In DNA form, the CDR3 reads TGTGCCAGCAGTTTAGCGGGGGGGCCTAGGTCCTACAATGAGCAGTTCTTC. Drawing the rest from reference TRBV2 and TRBJ2-1, the complete variable domain is EPEVTQTPSHQVTQMGQEVILRCVPISNHLYFYWYRQILGQKVEFLVSFYNNEISEKSEIFDDQFSVERPDGSNFTLKIRSTKLEDSAMYFCASSLAGGPRSYNEQFFGPGTRLTVL.

The chain carries TRBV5-1 and TRBJ2-5; no clear D gene. The CDR3 runs 13 residues. V was trimmed by 6 bases and J by 2 bases, leaving 11 bases between them. Germline CDR1 and CDR2: SGHRS and YFSETQ. CDR3 loop: CASNVGPQETQYF. The CDR3 region has the DNA TGCGCCAGCAACGTTGGGCCGCAAGAGACCCAGTACTTC.

This clone was detected only once. This chain links TRBV11-2 with TRBJ1-4, with 7 bases lining up with TRBD1. Unmatched junction bases numbered 20, after V lost 5 bases and J lost 8 bases. Germline V CDR1 and CDR2: SGHAT, FQNNGV. The length of the CDR3 is 18 residues. This CDR3 reads CASSPPVPGQLRGEKLFF. CDR3 in DNA: TGTGCCAGCAGCCCCCCTGTCCCGGGACAGCTCCGGGGGGAAAAACTGTTTTTT.

This chain uses TRBV6-1 with TRBJ1-1; D gene ambiguous. The V end lost 6 bases, the J end lost 1 base, and 6 bases lay between the germline ends. CDR3 length: 12 residues. Germline CDR1 MNHNS, CDR2 SASEGT. Written as DNA, the CDR3 is TGTGCCAGCAGCGACTGGAACACTGAAGCTTTCTTT. Protein product: CASSDWNTEAFF.